This T cell receptor beta chain was captured in a study of cytomegalovirus exposure and HLA in healthy donors. Study observations and caveats: Sequencing likely caused a cluster of highly shared sequence variants.

The V gene's germline CDR1 is SGHVS and CDR2 FQNEAQ. Trimming shortened V by 1 base and J by 1 base, and 17 bases separated the two germline ends. CDR3 length equals 17 residues. The PCR made use of 60 Vbeta and 13 Jbeta primers. The table came from immunoSEQ multiplex PCR; TCRdb's copy has only in-frame clones and leaves some out. The sample table includes tens of thousands of clones. As concerns this clone: Its antigen is unknown.

Sequenced sample: PBMCs. The rearrangement uses TRBV7-8 and TRBJ2-7, with a possible D match to TRBD2 (5 bases). The TCR comes from a woman in her 40s in good health and CMV-seropositive. CDR3 region: CASSLGGRGISSYEQYF. The CDR3 region has the DNA TGTGCCAGCAGCTTAGGCGGACGGGGAATATCATCCTACGAGCAGTACTTC.